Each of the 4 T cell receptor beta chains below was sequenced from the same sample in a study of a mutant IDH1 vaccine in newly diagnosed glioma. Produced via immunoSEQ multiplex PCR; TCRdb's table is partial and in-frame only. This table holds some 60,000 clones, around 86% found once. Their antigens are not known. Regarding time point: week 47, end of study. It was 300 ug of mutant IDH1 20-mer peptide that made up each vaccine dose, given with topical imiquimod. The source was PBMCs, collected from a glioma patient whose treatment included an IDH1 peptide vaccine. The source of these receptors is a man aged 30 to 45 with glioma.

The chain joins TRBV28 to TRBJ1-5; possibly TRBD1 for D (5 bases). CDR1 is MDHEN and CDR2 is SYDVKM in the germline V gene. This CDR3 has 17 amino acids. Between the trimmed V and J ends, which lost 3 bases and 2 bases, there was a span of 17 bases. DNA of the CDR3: TGTGCCAGCAGTTTGGGCAGGGCGGGAGTAGGCAATCAGCCCCAGCATTTT. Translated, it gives CASSLGRAGVGNQPQHF.

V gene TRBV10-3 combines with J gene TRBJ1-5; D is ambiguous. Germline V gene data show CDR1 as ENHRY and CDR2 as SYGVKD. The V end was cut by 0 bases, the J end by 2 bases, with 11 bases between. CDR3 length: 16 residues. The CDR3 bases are TGTGCCATCAGTGAGTCTTTAGGATCAGGCAATCAGCCCCAGCATTTT. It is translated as CAISESLGSGNQPQHF.

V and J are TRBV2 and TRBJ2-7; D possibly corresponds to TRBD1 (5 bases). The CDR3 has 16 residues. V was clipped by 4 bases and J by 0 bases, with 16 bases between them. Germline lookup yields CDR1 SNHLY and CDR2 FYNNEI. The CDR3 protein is CASSGAMGLSSYEQYF. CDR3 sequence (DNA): TGTGCCAGCAGTGGAGCTATGGGGCTATCCTCCTACGAGCAGTACTTC.

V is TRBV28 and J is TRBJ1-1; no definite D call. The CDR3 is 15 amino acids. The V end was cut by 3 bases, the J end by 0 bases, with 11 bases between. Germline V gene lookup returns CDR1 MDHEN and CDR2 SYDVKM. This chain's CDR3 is CASSLSPIVNTEAFF. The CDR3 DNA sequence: TGTGCCAGCAGTTTGAGCCCCATTGTGAACACTGAAGCTTTCTTT. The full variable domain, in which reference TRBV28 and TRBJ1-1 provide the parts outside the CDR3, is DVKVTQSSRYLVKRTGEKVFLECVQDMDHENMFWYRQDPGLGLRLIYFSYDVKMKEKGDIPEGYSVSREKKERFSLILESASTNQTSMYLCASSLSPIVNTEAFFGQGTRLTVV.